This T cell receptor (beta chain) was profiled in a study of control samples from healthy donors and cancer patients. Germline CDR1 and CDR2: LGHDT and YNNKEL (reference sequence). V lost 1 base to trimming and J lost 9 bases, with 6 bases between them. This CDR3 has 11 amino acids. The protocol was immunoSEQ multiplex PCR, while the TCRdb copy is restricted to in-frame clones and leaves out a portion. The table has 160,000 or so clones, about 94% seen once; the top ten hold around 9.3%. The rearrangement uses TRBV3-1 (or the pseudogene TRBV3-2) and TRBJ1-1; no clear D gene. The specimen was blood. This clonotype originated in a woman in her thirties or forties in good health. CDR3 nucleotide sequence: TGTGCCAGCAGCCAAGGATTAAAAGCTTTCTTT. Translated: CASSQGLKAFF.